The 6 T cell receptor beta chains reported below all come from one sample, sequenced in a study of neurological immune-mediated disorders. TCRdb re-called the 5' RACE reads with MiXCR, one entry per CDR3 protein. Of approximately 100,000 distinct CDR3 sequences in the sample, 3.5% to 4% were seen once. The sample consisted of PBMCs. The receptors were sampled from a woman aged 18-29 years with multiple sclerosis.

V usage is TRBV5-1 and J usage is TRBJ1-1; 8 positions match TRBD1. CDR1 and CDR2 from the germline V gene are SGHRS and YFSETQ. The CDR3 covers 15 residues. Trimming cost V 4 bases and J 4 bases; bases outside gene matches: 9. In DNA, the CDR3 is TGCGCCAGCAGCAACCAGGGGGCGCAGGGCACTGAAGCTTTCTTT. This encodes CASSNQGAQGTEAFF.

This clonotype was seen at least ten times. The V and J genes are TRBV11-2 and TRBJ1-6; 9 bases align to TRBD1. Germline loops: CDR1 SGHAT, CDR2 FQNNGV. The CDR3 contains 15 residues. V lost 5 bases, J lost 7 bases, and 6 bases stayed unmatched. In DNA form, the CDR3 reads TGTGCCAGCAGCCGGACAGGGGCTGACAATTCACCCCTCCACTTT. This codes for CASSRTGADNSPLHF.

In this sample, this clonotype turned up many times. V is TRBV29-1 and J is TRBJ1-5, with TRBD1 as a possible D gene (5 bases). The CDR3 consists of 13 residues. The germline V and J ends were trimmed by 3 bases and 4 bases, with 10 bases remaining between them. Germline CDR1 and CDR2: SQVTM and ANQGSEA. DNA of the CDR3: TGCAGCGTTGAGACGGGGGGGAATCAGCCCCAGCATTTT. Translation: CSVETGGNQPQHF.

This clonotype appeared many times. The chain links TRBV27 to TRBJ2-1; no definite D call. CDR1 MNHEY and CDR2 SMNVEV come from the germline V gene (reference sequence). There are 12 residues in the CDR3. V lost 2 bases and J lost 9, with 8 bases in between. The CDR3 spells CASSLVNREQFF. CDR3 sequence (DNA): TGTGCCAGCAGTTTAGTGAACCGTGAGCAGTTCTTC.

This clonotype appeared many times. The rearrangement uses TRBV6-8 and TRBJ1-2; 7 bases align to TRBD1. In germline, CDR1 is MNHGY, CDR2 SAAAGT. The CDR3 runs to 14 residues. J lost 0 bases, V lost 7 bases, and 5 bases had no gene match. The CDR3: CASKGQTPNYGYTF. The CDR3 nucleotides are TGTGCCAGCAAGGGACAGACCCCTAACTATGGCTACACCTTC.

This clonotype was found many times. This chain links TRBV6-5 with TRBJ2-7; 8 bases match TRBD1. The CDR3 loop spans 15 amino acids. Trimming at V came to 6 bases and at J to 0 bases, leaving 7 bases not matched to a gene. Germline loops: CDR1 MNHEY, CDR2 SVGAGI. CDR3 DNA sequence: TGTGCCAGCAGCTCGGGACAGGCAACCTCCTACGAGCAGTACTTC. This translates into CASSSGQATSYEQYF.